This TCR beta chain is from a study of HIV-infected children after antiretroviral therapy interruption. Study-wide background: All children had CD4+ count above 500 and viral load below 50 copies/ml.

RNA-based 3' RACE libraries used unique molecular identifiers. TCRdb analysed the 3' RACE reads with MiXCR anew, one entry per CDR3 protein. This sample has approximately 89,000 distinct CDR3 sequences; about 7% occur once, and the top ten carry about 1.1%. Treatment described: PENTA 11 planned treatment interruption arm or continuous ART arm. At least 24 weeks of at least three-drug ART, in children 2 to 15 years. V lost 5 bases and J 6 bases, leaving 20 bases between the germline ends. The CDR3 totals 15 residues. CDR1 and CDR2 (germline): MNHEY, SMNVEV (reference sequence). In this sample, this clonotype turned up many times. The antigen is undetermined. Study findings and constraints: Naive CD4+ sequences overlapped less between time points once interruption began. Naive CD4+ Gini coefficient rose by interruption end, suggesting clonal expansion.

The V gene is TRBV27, the J gene TRBJ2-7; a weak D match, TRBD2 (5 bases). This clonotype was obtained from a pool of human donors with HIV. Here the sequenced sample was CD45RA+ CD4+ T cells from PBMCs, pooled from several time points, taken from a donor given antiretroviral therapy, either interrupted or continuous. Subset of the sample: naive CD4+ CD45RA+ CD45RO- T cells. This CDR3 reads CASSTGGRGTVEQYF. The CDR3 region has the DNA TGTGCCAGCAGTACGGGTGGACGGGGAACGGTCGAGCAGTACTTC.